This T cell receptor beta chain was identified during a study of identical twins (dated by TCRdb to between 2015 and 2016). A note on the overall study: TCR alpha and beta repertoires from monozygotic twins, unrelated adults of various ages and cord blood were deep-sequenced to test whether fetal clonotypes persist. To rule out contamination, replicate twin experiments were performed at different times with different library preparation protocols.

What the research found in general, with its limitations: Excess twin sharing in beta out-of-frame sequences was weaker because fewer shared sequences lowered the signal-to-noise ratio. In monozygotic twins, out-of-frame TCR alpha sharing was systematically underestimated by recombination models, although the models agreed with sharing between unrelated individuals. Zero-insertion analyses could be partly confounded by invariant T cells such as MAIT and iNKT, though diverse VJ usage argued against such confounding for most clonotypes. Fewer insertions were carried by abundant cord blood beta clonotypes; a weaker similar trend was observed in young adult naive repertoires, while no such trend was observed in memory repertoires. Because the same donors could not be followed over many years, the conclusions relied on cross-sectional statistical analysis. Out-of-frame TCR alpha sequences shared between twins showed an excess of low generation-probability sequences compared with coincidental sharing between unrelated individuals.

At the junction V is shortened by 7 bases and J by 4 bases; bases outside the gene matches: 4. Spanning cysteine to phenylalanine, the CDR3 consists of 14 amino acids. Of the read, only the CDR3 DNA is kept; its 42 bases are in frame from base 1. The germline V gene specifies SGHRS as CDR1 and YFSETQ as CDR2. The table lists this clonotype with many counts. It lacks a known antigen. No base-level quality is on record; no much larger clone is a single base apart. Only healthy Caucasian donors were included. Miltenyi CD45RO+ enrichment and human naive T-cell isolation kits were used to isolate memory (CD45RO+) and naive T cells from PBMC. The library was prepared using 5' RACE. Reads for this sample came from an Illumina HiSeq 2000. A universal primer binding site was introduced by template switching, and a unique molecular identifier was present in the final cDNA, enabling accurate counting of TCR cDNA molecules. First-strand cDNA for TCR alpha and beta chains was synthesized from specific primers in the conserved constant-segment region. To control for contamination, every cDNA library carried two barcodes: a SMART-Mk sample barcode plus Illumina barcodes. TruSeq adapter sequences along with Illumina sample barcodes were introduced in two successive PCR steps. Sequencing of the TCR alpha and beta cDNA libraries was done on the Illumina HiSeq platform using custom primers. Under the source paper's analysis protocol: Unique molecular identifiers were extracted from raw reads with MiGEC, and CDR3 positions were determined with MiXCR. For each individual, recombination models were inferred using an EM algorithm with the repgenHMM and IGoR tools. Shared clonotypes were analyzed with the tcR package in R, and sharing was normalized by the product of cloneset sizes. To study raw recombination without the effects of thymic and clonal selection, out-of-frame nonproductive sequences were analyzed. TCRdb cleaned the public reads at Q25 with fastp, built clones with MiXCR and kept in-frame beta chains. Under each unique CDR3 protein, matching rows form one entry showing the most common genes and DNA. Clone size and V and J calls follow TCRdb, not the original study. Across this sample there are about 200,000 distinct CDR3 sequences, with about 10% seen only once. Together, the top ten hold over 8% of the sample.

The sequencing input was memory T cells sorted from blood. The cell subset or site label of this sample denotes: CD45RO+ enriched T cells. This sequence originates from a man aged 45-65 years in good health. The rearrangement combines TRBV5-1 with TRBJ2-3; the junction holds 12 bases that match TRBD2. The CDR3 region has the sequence CASATSGGADTQYF. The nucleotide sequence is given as TGCGCCAGCGCGACTAGCGGGGGCGCAGATACGCAGTATTTT.